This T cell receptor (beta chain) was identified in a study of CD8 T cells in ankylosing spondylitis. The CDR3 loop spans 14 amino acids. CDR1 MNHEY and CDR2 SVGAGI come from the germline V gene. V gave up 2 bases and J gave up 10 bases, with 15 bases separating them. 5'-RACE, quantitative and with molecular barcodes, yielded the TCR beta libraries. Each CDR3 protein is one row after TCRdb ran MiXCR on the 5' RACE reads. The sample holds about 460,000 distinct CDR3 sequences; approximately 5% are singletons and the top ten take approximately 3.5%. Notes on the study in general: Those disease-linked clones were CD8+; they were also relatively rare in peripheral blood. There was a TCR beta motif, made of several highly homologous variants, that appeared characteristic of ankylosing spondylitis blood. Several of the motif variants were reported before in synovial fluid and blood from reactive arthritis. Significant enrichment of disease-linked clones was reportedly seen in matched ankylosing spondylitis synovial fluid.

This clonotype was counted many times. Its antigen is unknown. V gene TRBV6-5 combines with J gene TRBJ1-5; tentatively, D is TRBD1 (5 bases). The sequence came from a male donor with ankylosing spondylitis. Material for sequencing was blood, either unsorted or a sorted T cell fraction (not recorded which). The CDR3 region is CASSYGQGEFPQHF. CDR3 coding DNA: TGTGCCAGCAGTTACGGGCAGGGAGAATTTCCCCAGCATTTT.